A selection of T cell receptor beta chains follows, all from one sample in a study of cytomegalovirus exposure and HLA in healthy donors. The data were produced by immunoSEQ multiplex PCR, yet TCRdb's version contains in-frame clones alone and is incomplete. In the table there are about 56,000 clones, 93% of which are singletons. Sequencing was carried out using PBMCs. These TCRs come from a woman between 18 and 29 years old in good health and CMV-seropositive. Each CDR3 is given with its conserved first and last residue. Fields, in order: J gene, V gene, D gene, clone size, CDR3 protein, CDR3 DNA. D genes are given only for firm matches. Size is stated for part of the rows, as once, few or many counts, or as a class when the clone is expanded.

TRBJ2-4,TRBV28,TRBD1,-,CASSLTGAGRKNIQYF,TGTGCCAGCAGTTTGACAGGGGCCGGTCGGAAAAACATTCAGTACTTC
TRBJ2-7,TRBV18,TRBD2,-,CASSLQTSGGADEQYF,TGTGCCAGCTCACTGCAGACTAGCGGGGGGGCCGATGAGCAGTACTTC
TRBJ1-3,TRBV18,-,medium-sized,CASSPHEPGWIGNTIYF,TGTGCCAGCTCACCACATGAGCCAGGGTGGATTGGAAACACCATATATTTT
TRBJ1-6,TRBV28,-,-,CASKLSVSYNSPLHF,TGTGCCAGCAAATTGAGCGTCTCCTATAATTCACCCCTCCACTTT
TRBJ2-3,TRBV5-6,-,-,CASSLLPAGTDTQYF,TGTGCCAGCAGCTTGTTGCCTGCGGGCACAGATACGCAGTATTTT
TRBJ2-7,TRBV28,TRBD1,once,CASSWTGGSGEQYF,TGTGCCAGCAGCTGGACAGGGGGCTCAGGCGAGCAGTACTTC
TRBJ2-7,TRBV7-6,TRBD1,once,CASSPGQGSEQYF,TGTGCCAGCAGCCCCGGACAGGGGTCCGAGCAGTACTTC
TRBJ1-1,TRBV29-1,-,-,CSVEELGAQAFF,TGCAGCGTTGAAGAGTTGGGAGCCCAAGCTTTCTTT
TRBJ2-1,TRBV5-1,TRBD2,-,CASSWKAASGGNEQFF,TGCGCCAGCAGTTGGAAGGCGGCTAGCGGTGGTAATGAGCAGTTCTTC
TRBJ2-5,TRBV2,-,once,CASSDARLGETQYF,TGTGCCAGCAGTGACGCACGGCTAGGAGAGACCCAGTACTTC
TRBJ1-2,TRBV5-4,TRBD1,few,CASSLKGALSYGYTF,TGTGCCAGCAGCTTAAAGGGGGCGCTGAGCTATGGCTACACCTTC
TRBJ1-2,TRBV9,-,-,CASSVAGFYGYTF,TGTGCCAGCAGCGTAGCAGGGTTTTATGGCTACACCTTC
TRBJ2-1,TRBV6-1,-,once,CASSEGGVDEQFF,TGTGCCAGCAGTGAAGGGGGGGTCGATGAGCAGTTCTTC
TRBJ2-2,TRBV6-6,-,once,CASSYSASGLAGELFF,TGTGCCAGCAGTTACTCGGCCTCAGGATTGGCCGGGGAGCTGTTTTTT
TRBJ2-3,TRBV4-1,-,-,CASSPRERTDTQYF,TGCGCCAGCAGCCCAAGGGAGCGCACAGATACGCAGTATTTT
TRBJ1-6,TRBV2,-,-,CASRTTEFSPLHF,TGTGCCAGCAGGACGACAGAATTTTCACCCCTCCACTTT
TRBJ2-7,TRBV7-9,-,-,CASSHRRAYEQYF,TGTGCCAGCAGCCACCGACGGGCCTACGAGCAGTACTTC
TRBJ2-1,TRBV25-1,TRBD2,-,CASSEWSTGLASDEQFF,TGTGCCAGCAGTGAATGGAGTACGGGACTAGCATCGGATGAGCAGTTCTTC
TRBJ2-5,TRBV9,TRBD2,-,CASSSPGLAGGPGRETQYF,TGTGCCAGCAGCTCCCCGGGGCTAGCGGGGGGCCCTGGCAGGGAGACCCAGTACTTC
TRBJ2-7,TRBV18,TRBD1,-,CASSDRQSSYEQYF,TGTGCCAGCTCGGACAGGCAAAGCTCCTACGAGCAGTACTTC
TRBJ2-7,TRBV27,-,-,CASSFRSGEVVSYEQYF,TGTGCCAGCAGTTTCCGCTCAGGGGAAGTAGTATCCTACGAGCAGTACTTC
TRBJ1-2,TRBV28,-,-,CASRTRTGYTF,TGTGCCAGCAGGACAAGAACGGGCTACACCTTC
TRBJ1-4,TRBV4-3,-,-,CASSPFGPPTNEKLFF,TGCGCCAGCAGCCCCTTTGGGCCTCCAACTAATGAAAAACTGTTTTTT
TRBJ1-3,TRBV7-8,-,-,CASSFDNVQRNTIYF,TGTGCCAGCAGCTTCGACAACGTTCAGCGAAACACCATATATTTT
TRBJ1-2,TRBV4-3,-,-,CASSPTGYLGYTF,TGCGCCAGCAGCCCGACGGGATACCTGGGCTACACCTTC
TRBJ2-1,TRBV19,TRBD1,-,CASRTGTSYNEQFF,TGTGCCAGCCGGACAGGGACGTCCTACAATGAGCAGTTCTTC
TRBJ1-1,TRBV18,TRBD1,-,CASSPLGTGGLQRAFF,TGTGCCAGCTCACCACTCGGGACAGGGGGCCTTCAGAGAGCTTTCTTT
TRBJ2-1,TRBV13,TRBD1,-,CASSSIRDRGRDEQFF,TGTGCCAGCAGCTCCATCCGGGACAGGGGTAGGGATGAGCAGTTCTTC
TRBJ2-1,TRBV7-3,-,-,CASSLTENEQFF,TGTGCCAGCAGCTTAACCGAGAATGAGCAGTTCTTC
TRBJ1-6,TRBV7-9,-,-,CASSPLGRVSSPLHF,TGTGCCAGCAGCCCCTTGGGCAGGGTCAGTTCACCCCTCCACTTT
TRBJ1-1,TRBV4-1,TRBD1,-,CASSPGTGVNTEAFF,TGCGCCAGCAGCCCAGGGACAGGGGTGAACACTGAAGCTTTCTTT
TRBJ2-1,TRBV7-2,TRBD2,-,CASSLGTSVNYEQFF,TGTGCCAGCAGCTTAGGGACTAGCGTAAACTATGAGCAGTTCTTC
TRBJ1-1,TRBV18,-,-,CASSPQYGNTEAFF,TGTGCCAGCTCACCACAATACGGGAACACTGAAGCTTTCTTT
TRBJ2-7,TRBV27,TRBD2,-,CASRRLAGGPSSYEQYF,TGTGCCAGCAGAAGACTAGCGGGGGGACCCAGCTCCTACGAGCAGTACTTC
TRBJ1-3,TRBV27,-,-,CASKVRSSGNTIYF,TGTGCCAGCAAGGTGAGGAGCTCTGGAAACACCATATATTTT